Shown below are 21 T cell receptor beta chains from a single sample sequenced in a study of T cell responses to AZD1222 COVID-19 vaccine. Clones were read by immunoSEQ multiplex PCR, and TCRdb kept only the in-frame ones, dropping some. The sample consists of about 130,000 clones, around 90% of them appearing once. This sample comprised peripheral blood, obtained on day 0 of AZD1222 vaccination. These receptors were obtained from an adult in good health.

The chain recombines TRBV24-1 with TRBJ2-1, with D possibly matching TRBD2 (5 bases). Trimming shortened V by 4 bases and J by 7 bases, and 19 bases separated the two germline ends. The germline V gene encodes CDR1 KGHDR and CDR2 SFDVKD. There are 16 residues in the CDR3. The CDR3 spells CATSESGFRGQNEQFF. CDR3 DNA sequence: TGTGCCACCAGTGAATCAGGCTTTCGGGGTCAAAATGAGCAGTTCTTC.

The chain joins TRBV24-1 to TRBJ2-3; D remains ambiguous. CDR1 is KGHDR and CDR2 is SFDVKD in the germline V gene. V lost 7 bases and J 1 base, leaving 8 bases between the germline ends. This CDR3 comprises 13 residues. The CDR3 DNA is TGTGCCACCAGATCGCGTGGCACAGATACGCAGTATTTT. Translating it yields CATRSRGTDTQYF.

This clone came up once. The V and J genes are TRBV13 and TRBJ2-1, with unresolved D. Germline-derived CDR1 and CDR2 are PRHDT and FYEKMQ (reference sequence). V lost 1 base, J lost 3 bases, and 10 bases lay in between. The CDR3 contains 15 residues. The CDR3 reads CASSLVLAGYNEQFF. CDR3 coding DNA: TGTGCCAGCAGCTTAGTATTAGCCGGCTACAATGAGCAGTTCTTC.

This clone has only a few counts. The rearrangement uses TRBV5-6 and TRBJ1-1; 9 nucleotides agree with TRBD1. The J segment lost 0 bases and the V segment lost 5 bases, leaving 8 bases of the junction unmatched. This CDR3 contains 16 residues. The germline CDR1 and CDR2 sequences are SGHDT and YYEEEE. The CDR3 loop reads CASSPPGTGMNTEAFF. The CDR3 coding sequence is TGTGCCAGCAGTCCCCCCGGGACAGGGATGAACACTGAAGCTTTCTTT.

The chain recombines TRBV5-6 with TRBJ1-3; a weak D match, TRBD1 (5 bases). CDR3 length: 14 residues. Germline V gene data show CDR1 as SGHDT and CDR2 as YYEEEE. V lost 3 bases to trimming and J lost 2 bases, with 9 bases between them. Written as DNA, the CDR3 is TGTGCCAGCAGCTCCTGGGGGACTGGAAACACCATATATTTT. Translated, it gives CASSSWGTGNTIYF.

V is TRBV30 and J is TRBJ1-6, with 9 positions matching TRBD1. Per germline, CDR1 GTSNPN and CDR2 SVGIG (reference sequence). V was clipped by 2 bases and J by 6 bases; unmatched bases: 2. The CDR3 covers 14 residues. The CDR3 reads CAWSSDRGNSPLHF. CDR3 coding DNA: TGTGCCTGGAGTTCGGACAGGGGTAATTCACCCCTCCACTTT.

The chain links TRBV12-3 or TRBV12-4 to TRBJ1-6; D call uncertain. The CDR3 totals 12 residues. V was shortened by 1 base and J by 9 bases, with 4 bases between the two germline ends. CDR3 sequence reads: CASSLVLSPLHF. Written as DNA, the CDR3 is TGTGCCAGCAGTTTAGTGCTTTCACCCCTCCACTTT.

The V call is TRBV24-1, the J call TRBJ2-1; 7 bases align to TRBD2. Per germline, CDR1 KGHDR and CDR2 SFDVKD. V shed 4 bases and J 8 bases; nucleotides not matched to a gene: 7. This CDR3 has 14 amino acids. This chain's CDR3 is CATSEAGVNYEQFF. The CDR3, as DNA: TGTGCCACCAGTGAGGCGGGAGTCAACTATGAGCAGTTCTTC.

The chain carries TRBV19 and TRBJ1-1; 8 positions match TRBD1. Germline V gene lookup returns CDR1 LNHDA and CDR2 SQIVND (reference sequence). The CDR3 is made up of 14 amino acids. After removal of 10 bases from V and 0 bases from J, the junction contained 7 bases not matched to a gene. CDR3 in amino acids: CATGTGPLNTEAFF. In DNA, the CDR3 is TGTGCCACCGGGACAGGACCATTGAACACTGAAGCTTTCTTT.

The genes are TRBV9 and TRBJ2-7; tentatively, D is TRBD1 (5 bases). Germline values: CDR1 SGDLS, CDR2 YYNGEE. The CDR3 is made up of 14 amino acids. Trimming took 2 bases from V and 7 from J, leaving 16 bases between them. CDR3 nucleotide sequence: TGTGCCAGCAGCGTCGGCAGGGAAAGAGGAGAGCAGTACTTC. This encodes CASSVGRERGEQYF.

This clone was detected once. The chain employs TRBV10-3 and TRBJ1-6, with D perhaps TRBD1 (5 bases). V was shortened by 0 bases and J by 9 bases, with 12 bases between the two germline ends. Germline V CDR1 and CDR2: ENHRY, SYGVKD. This CDR3 has 15 amino acids. CDR3 nucleotide sequence: TGTGCCATCAGTGAGTCGTCGGCCGGGGGTTCACCCCTCCACTTT. Translating it yields CAISESSAGGSPLHF.

The genes are TRBV19 and TRBJ2-3, with D hard to call. This CDR3 comprises 12 residues. The germline V gene encodes CDR1 LNHDA and CDR2 SQIVND (reference sequence). Trimming took off 0 bases at V and 6 bases at J, with 4 bases between the two ends. The CDR3 DNA reads as TGTGCCAGTAGTATAGATCTCGATACGCAGTATTTT. Encoded protein: CASSIDLDTQYF.

The rearrangement joins TRBV6-4 to TRBJ2-1, with TRBD1 as a possible D gene (5 bases). V lost 5 bases and J 0 bases, leaving 11 bases between the germline ends. Germline V gene data show CDR1 as MRHNA and CDR2 as SNTAGT. There are 15 residues in the CDR3. CDR3 nucleotides: TGTGCCAGCAGTTACAGGCTGAGCTCCTACAATGAGCAGTTCTTC. This gives the protein CASSYRLSSYNEQFF.

This clone was observed a single time. This rearrangement joins TRBV6-4 to TRBJ1-3; TRBD1 matches at 8 bases. The CDR3 sequence is 19 residues long. CDR1 is MRHNA and CDR2 is SNTAGT in the germline V gene. With 5 bases clipped from V and 0 bases from J, the junction kept 15 bases outside the gene matches. The CDR3 here is CASSPIRDRRQISGNTIYF. The DNA for the CDR3 is TGTGCCAGCAGTCCTATCCGGGACAGGCGACAAATCTCTGGAAACACCATATATTTT.

The V gene is TRBV9, the J gene TRBJ2-3; D unresolved. Germline loops: CDR1 SGDLS, CDR2 YYNGEE. V shed 0 bases and J shed 4 bases, with 9 bases lying between them. The CDR3 contains 14 residues. CDR3 nucleotides: TGTGCCAGCAGCGTAGCAGCCCCCGCAGATACGCAGTATTTT. This codes for CASSVAAPADTQYF.

This sequence joins TRBV7-6 and TRBJ2-1; tentative D call: TRBD1 (6 bases). CDR3 length: 15 amino acids. Trimming cost V 4 bases and J 7 bases, with 17 bases left between them. Germline CDR1 is SGHVS and CDR2 is FNYEAQ. CDR3 bases: TGTGCCAGCAGCTCCGTGGACCTAGGGGGAAATGAGCAGTTCTTC. Amino acid sequence: CASSSVDLGGNEQFF.

Of note for this clone: Germline and junction disagree at one end, which may indicate a read error. The V gene is TRBV3-1 (or the pseudogene TRBV3-2), the J gene TRBJ2-7; D not certain. This CDR3 comprises 14 residues. Germline V gene sequence: CDR1 LGHDT, CDR2 YNNKEL (reference sequence). The CDR3 DNA reads TGTGCCAGCAGCCAAGATGTAGGGTCCTCCGAGCAGTACTTC. Amino acids: CASSQDVGSSEQYF.

This chain joins TRBV12-5 and TRBJ2-1, with TRBD1 matching 10 bases. The V and J ends lost 5 bases and 4 bases, in that order; junction bases with no gene match: 17. CDR1 is LGHNT and CDR2 is FRNRAP in the germline V gene. The CDR3 has 19 amino acids. CDR3 region: CASGRGRIEDRGRYNEQFF. DNA of the CDR3: TGTGCTAGTGGTCGAGGACGGATAGAAGACAGGGGGCGTTACAATGAGCAGTTCTTC.

The chain is built from TRBV11-2 and TRBJ2-2; 10 bases fit TRBD2. The CDR3 contains 15 residues. After removal of 6 bases from V and 5 bases from J, the junction contained 6 bases not matched to a gene. The germline V gene has CDR1 SGHAT and CDR2 FQNNGV. CDR3 DNA sequence: TGTGCCAGCAGTTCACTAGCGGGGCTAACCGGGGAGCTGTTTTTT. The encoded protein is CASSSLAGLTGELFF.

The genes are TRBV10-2 and TRBJ2-4; D possibly corresponds to TRBD1 (5 bases). From germline, CDR1 is WSHSY and CDR2 SAAADI. Trimming stripped 4 bases from V and 8 bases from J, with 12 bases between. CDR3 length equals 13 residues. This CDR3 reads CASSGIGADIQYF. CDR3 DNA: TGCGCCAGCAGTGGTATAGGGGCGGACATTCAGTACTTC.

This sequence joins TRBV10-3 and TRBJ2-7; the match to TRBD1 covers 10 bases. The germline V gene has CDR1 ENHRY and CDR2 SYGVKD. The CDR3 contains 16 residues. The J segment lost 0 bases and the V segment lost 6 bases, leaving 8 bases of the junction unmatched. CDR3 amino acids: CAIRGTGAVSSYEQYF. The CDR3, as DNA: TGTGCCATCAGGGGGACAGGGGCCGTGAGCTCCTACGAGCAGTACTTC.